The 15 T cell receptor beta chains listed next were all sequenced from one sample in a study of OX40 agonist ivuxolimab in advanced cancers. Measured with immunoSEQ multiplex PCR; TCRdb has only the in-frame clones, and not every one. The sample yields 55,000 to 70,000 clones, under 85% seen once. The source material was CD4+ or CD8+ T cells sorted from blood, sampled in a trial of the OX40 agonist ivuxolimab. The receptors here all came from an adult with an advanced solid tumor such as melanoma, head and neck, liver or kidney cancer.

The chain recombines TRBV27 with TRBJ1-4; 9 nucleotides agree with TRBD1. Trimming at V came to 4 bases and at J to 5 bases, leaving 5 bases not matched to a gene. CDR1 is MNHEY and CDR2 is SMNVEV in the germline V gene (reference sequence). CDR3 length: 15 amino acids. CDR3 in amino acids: CASSSPGQGNEKLFF. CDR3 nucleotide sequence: TGTGCCAGCAGTTCCCCGGGACAGGGAAATGAAAAACTGTTTTTT. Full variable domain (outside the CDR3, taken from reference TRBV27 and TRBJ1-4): EAQVTQNPRYLITVTGKKLTVTCSQNMNHEYMSWYRQDPGLGLRQIYYSMNVEVTDKGDVPEGYKVSRKEKRNFPLILESPSPNQTSLYFCASSSPGQGNEKLFFGSGTQLSVL.

For the CDR3, the DNA is TGTGCCAGCAGCTTAGGTAGGGGGTCCGGGACAGATACGCAGTATTTT. Translation: CASSLGRGSGTDTQYF. This rearrangement joins TRBV7-2 to TRBJ2-3, with a weak D call TRBD1 (6 bases). CDR1 and CDR2 from the germline V gene are SGHTA and FQGNSA. CDR3 size: 16 residues. The germline V and J ends were trimmed by 1 base and 3 bases, with 14 bases remaining between them.

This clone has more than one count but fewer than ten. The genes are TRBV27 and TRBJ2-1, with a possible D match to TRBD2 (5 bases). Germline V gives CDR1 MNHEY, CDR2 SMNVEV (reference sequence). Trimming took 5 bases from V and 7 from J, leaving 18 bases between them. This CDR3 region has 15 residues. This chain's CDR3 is CASSNPPTRRNEQFF. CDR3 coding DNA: TGTGCCAGCAGTAACCCCCCTACTAGGAGGAATGAGCAGTTCTTC.

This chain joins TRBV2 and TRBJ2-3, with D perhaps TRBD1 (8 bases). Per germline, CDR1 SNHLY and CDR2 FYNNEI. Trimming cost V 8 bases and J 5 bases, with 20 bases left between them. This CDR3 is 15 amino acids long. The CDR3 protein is CASEKRGQEKDTQYF. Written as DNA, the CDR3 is TGTGCCAGCGAGAAGCGGGGACAGGAGAAAGATACGCAGTATTTT.

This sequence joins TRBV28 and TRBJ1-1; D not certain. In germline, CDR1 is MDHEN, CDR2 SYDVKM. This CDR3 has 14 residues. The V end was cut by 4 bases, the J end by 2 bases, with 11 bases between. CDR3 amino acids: CASSYTSPNTEAFF. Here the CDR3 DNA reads TGTGCCAGCAGTTACACCAGCCCTAACACTGAAGCTTTCTTT.

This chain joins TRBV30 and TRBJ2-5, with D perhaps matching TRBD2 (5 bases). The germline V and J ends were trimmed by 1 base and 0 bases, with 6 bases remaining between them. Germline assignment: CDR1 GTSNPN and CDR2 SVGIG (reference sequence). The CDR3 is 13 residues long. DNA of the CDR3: TGTGCCTGGAGTGCGGGGTACCAAGAGACCCAGTACTTC. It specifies CAWSAGYQETQYF.

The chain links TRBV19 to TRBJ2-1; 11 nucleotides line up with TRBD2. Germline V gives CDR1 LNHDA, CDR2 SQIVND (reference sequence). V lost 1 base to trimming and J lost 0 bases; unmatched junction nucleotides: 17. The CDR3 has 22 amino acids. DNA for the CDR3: TGTGCCAGTAGTATAGGGGGTAGGGGACTAGCGGTTAAGGGGAGCTCCTACAATGAGCAGTTCTTC. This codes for CASSIGGRGLAVKGSSYNEQFF. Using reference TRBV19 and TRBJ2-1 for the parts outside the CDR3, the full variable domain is DGGITQSPKYLFRKEGQNVTLSCEQNLNHDAMYWYRQDPGQGLRLIYYSQIVNDFQKGDIAEGYSVSREKKESFPLTVTSAQKNPTAFYLCASSIGGRGLAVKGSSYNEQFFGPGTRLTVL.

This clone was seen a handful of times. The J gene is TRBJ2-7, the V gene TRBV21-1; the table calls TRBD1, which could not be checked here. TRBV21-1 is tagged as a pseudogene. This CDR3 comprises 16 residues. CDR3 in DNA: TGTGCCAGCAGCAATAAATCACGGGACAGGGGCTACGAGCAGTACTTC. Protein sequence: CASSNKSRDRGYEQYF.

CDR3 in amino acids: CASKNRVDTGELFF. The CDR3 region has the DNA TGCGCCAGCAAAAACAGGGTAGACACCGGGGAGCTGTTTTTT. The chain uses TRBV10-2 and TRBJ2-2; a weak D match, TRBD1 (6 bases). The germline gives CDR1 WSHSY, CDR2 SAAADI. This CDR3 region has 14 residues. The V end was cut by 7 bases, the J end by 3 bases, with 12 bases between.

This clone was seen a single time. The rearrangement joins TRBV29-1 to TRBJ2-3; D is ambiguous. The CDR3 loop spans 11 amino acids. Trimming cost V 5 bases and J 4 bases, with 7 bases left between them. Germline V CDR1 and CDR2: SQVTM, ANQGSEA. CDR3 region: CSVLYADTQYF. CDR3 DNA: TGCAGCGTTCTATATGCAGATACGCAGTATTTT.

The CDR3 DNA reads TGTGCCACCAGCAGAGGGGACAGGGGCACCGGGGAGCTGTTTTTT. It specifies CATSRGDRGTGELFF. V usage is TRBV15 and J usage is TRBJ2-2; 10 bases align to TRBD1. With V trimmed by 1 base and J by 4 bases, 0 bases remained unmatched. The CDR3 totals 15 residues. CDR1 is LNHNV, CDR2 YYDKDF, per germline (reference sequence).

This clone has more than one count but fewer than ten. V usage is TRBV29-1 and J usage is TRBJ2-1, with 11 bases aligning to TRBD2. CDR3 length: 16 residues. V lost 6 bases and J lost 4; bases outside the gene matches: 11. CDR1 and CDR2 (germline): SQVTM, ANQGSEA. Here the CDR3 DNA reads TGCAGCGTCCATCCCGTGGGGACTAGCGGTTACAATGAGCAGTTCTTC. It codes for CSVHPVGTSGYNEQFF.

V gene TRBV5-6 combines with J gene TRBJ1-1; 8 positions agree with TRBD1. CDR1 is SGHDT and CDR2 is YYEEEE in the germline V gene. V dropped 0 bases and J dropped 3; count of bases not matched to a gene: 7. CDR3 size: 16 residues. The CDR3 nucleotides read TGTGCCAGCAGCTTGGTGGGACAGGCTTTTGACACTGAAGCTTTCTTT. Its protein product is CASSLVGQAFDTEAFF.

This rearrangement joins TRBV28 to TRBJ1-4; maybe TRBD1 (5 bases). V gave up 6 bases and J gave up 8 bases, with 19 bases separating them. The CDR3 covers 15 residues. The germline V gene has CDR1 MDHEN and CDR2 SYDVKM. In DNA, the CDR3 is TGTGCCAGCAGAGCCCCCGGGGGTCCGGCCGAAAAACTGTTTTTT. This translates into CASRAPGGPAEKLFF.

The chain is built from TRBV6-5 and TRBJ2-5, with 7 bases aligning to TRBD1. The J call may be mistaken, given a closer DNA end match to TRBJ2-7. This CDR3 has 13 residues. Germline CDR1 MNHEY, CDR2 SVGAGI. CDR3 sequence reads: CASSYLGGAEQYF. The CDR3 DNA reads TGTGCCAGCAGTTACCTAGGGGGCGCCGAGCAGTACTTC.